This T cell receptor (beta chain) was recorded in a study of neoadjuvant nivolumab and ipilimumab in lung cancer. In the study overall: Nivolumab 3 mg/kg was given days 1, 15 and 29, plus ipilimumab 1 mg/kg day 1 in combination.

Only in-frame clones appear in the TCRdb table, and some are missing; sequencing was by immunoSEQ multiplex PCR. The sample contains some 9,700 clones, 70% to 80% of which appear only once. Germline-derived CDR1 and CDR2 are GTSNPN and SVGIG (reference sequence). The CDR3 runs to 13 residues. With 5 bases clipped from V and 9 bases from J, the junction kept 9 bases outside the gene matches. General study results and limits: Only two of four nivolumab-treated tumors gained richness and clonality by surgery. Pretherapy blood TCR richness correlated positively with resected tumor richness. Only a small number of samples underwent TCR sequencing.

With regard to this clone: Its target is unknown.

This clonotype originated in an adult with non-small cell lung cancer. Some clones in this sample may be carry-over from other donors' samples. Sequencing used tumor tissue, obtained after neoadjuvant nivolumab, alone or with ipilimumab, at or shortly before surgery. V usage is TRBV30 and J usage is TRBJ2-1; the match to TRBD2 covers 8 bases. CDR3: CAWSGGLGVEQFF. The CDR3, as DNA: TGTGCCTGGTCCGGGGGACTAGGCGTTGAGCAGTTCTTC.